One T cell receptor beta chain is described in this entry. Its antigen remains unknown. Here immunoSEQ multiplex PCR was the method, and the copy in TCRdb shows in-frame clones only, minus some. The repertoire holds 200,000 to 250,000 clones, with 75% to 95% as singletons. The data were obtained in a study of cytomegalovirus exposure and HLA in healthy donors. Overall study findings and caveats: Reports indicated that the classifier achieved high specificity and sensitivity in diagnosing cytomegalovirus status. Rare TCR sequences dominated, though some public TCRs recurred in many donors.

Germline CDR1 and CDR2: SNHLY and FYNNEI. The CDR3 is 11 amino acids. The V gene lost 6 bases and the J gene lost 11 bases, with 11 bases spanning the gap. Sequenced input: PBMCs. The rearrangement links TRBV2 to TRBJ1-5; D not resolved. The clonotype comes from a woman aged 18 to 35 in good health and CMV-seronegative. The CDR3 region is CASRIEAAQHF. The CDR3 region has the DNA TGTGCCAGCAGGATAGAGGCCGCCCAGCATTTT.